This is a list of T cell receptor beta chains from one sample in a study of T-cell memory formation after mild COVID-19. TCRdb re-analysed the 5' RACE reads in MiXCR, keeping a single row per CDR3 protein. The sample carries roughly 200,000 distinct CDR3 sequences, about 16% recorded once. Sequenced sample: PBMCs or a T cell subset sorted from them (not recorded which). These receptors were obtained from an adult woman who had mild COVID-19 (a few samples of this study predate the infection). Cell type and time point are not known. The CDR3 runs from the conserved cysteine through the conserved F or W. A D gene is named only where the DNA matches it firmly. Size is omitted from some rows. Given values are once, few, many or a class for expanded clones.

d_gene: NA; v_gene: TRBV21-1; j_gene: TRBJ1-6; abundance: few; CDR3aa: CASSNGQPLHF; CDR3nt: TGTGCCAGCAGCAATGGACAGCCCCTCCACTTT
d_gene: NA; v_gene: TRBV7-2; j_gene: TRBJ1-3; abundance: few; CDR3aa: CASSLTGPLNTIYF; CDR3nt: TGTGCCAGCAGCTTAACGGGTCCGTTAAACACCATATATTTT
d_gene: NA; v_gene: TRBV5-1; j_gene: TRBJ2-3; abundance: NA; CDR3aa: CASSLVHSDTQYF; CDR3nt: TGCGCCAGCAGCTTGGTTCACTCAGATACGCAGTATTTT
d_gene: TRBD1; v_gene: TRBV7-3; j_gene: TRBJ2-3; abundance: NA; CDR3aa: CASSPGQGLGTDTQYF; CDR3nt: TGTGCCAGCAGCCCGGGACAGGGATTAGGCACAGATACGCAGTATTTT
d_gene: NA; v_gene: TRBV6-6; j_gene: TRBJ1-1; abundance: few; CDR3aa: CASRPTSGSAEAFF; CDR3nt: TGTGCCAGCAGACCCACCAGTGGTTCCGCTGAAGCTTTCTTT
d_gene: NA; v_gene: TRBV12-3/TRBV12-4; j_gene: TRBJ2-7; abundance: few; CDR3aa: CASSRTSRPYEQYF; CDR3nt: TGTGCCAGCAGCCGTACTTCTCGCCCCTACGAGCAGTACTTC
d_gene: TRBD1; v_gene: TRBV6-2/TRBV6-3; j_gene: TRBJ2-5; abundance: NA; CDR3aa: CASSAGGETQYF; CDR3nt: TGTGCCAGCAGTGCAGGGGGAGAGACCCAGTACTTC
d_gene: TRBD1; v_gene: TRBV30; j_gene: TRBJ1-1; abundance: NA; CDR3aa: CASRTGLRLEAFF; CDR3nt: TGTGCCTCTCGGACAGGGCTCCGCTTGGAAGCTTTCTTT
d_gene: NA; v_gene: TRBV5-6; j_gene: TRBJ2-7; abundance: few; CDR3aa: CASSLAGTTYEQYF; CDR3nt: TGTGCCAGCAGCTTAGCCGGGACAACCTACGAGCAGTACTTC
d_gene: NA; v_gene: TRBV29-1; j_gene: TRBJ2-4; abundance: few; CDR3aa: CSVETGGPKNIQYF; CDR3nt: TGCAGCGTTGAGACAGGAGGGCCCAAAAACATTCAGTACTTC
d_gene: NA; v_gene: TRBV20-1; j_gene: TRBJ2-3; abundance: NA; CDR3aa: CSASPPGLSDTQYF; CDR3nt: TGCAGTGCTAGCCCTCCAGGGCTCTCAGATACGCAGTATTTT
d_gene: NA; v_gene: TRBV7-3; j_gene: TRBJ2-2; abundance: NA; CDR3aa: CASSLGVSNTGELFF; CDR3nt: TGTGCCAGCAGCTTAGGTGTTTCAAACACCGGGGAGCTGTTTTTT
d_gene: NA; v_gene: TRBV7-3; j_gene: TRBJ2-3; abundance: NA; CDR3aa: CASSRSLQADTQYF; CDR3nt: TGTGCCAGCAGCCGAAGCTTACAGGCAGATACGCAGTATTTT
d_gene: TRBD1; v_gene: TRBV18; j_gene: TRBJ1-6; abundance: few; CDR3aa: CASSPDRGTPLHF; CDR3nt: TGTGCCAGCTCACCCGACAGGGGGACACCCCTCCACTTT
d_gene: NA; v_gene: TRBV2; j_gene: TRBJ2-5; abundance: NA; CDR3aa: CASSEERGQETQYF; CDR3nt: TGTGCCAGCAGTGAAGAGCGCGGGCAAGAGACCCAGTACTTC
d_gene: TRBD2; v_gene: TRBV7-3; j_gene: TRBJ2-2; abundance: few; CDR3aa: CASSSGLVGELFF; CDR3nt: TGTGCCAGCAGCTCGGGACTAGTCGGGGAGCTGTTTTTT
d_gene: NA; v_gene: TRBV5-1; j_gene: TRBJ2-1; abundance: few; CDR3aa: CASSLAGSGNEQFF; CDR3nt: TGCGCCAGCAGCTTGGCGGGTTCGGGGAATGAGCAGTTCTTC
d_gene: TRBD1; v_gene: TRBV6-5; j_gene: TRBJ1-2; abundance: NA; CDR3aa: CASSSGQMIYGYTF; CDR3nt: TGTGCCAGCAGTTCGGGACAGATGATCTATGGCTACACCTTC
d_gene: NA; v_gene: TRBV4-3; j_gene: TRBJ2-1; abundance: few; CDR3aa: CASSQVGRVEQFF; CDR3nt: TGCGCCAGCAGCCAAGTGGGCAGGGTTGAGCAGTTCTTC
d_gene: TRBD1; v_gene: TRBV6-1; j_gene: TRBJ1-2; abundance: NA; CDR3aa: CASSRRGQGDYGYTF; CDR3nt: TGTGCCAGCAGTAGAAGAGGACAGGGGGACTATGGCTACACCTTC
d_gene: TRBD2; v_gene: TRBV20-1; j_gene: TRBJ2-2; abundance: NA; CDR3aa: CSARTSGANTGELFF; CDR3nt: TGCAGTGCTAGGACTAGCGGGGCGAACACCGGGGAGCTGTTTTTT
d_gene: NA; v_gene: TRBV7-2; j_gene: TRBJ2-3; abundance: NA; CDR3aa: CASSLRSSTDTQYF; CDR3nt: TGTGCCAGCAGCTTGCGCTCTAGCACAGATACGCAGTATTTT